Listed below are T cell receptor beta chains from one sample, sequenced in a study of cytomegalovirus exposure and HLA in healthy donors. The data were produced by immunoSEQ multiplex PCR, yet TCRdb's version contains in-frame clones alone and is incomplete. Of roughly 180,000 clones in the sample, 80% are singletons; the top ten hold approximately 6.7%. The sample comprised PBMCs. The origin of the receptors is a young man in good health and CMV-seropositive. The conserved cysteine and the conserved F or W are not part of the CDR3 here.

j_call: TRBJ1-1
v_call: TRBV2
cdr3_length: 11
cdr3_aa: ASRAGRGTEAF

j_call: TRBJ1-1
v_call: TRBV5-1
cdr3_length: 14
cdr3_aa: ASSFQEQVTNTEAF

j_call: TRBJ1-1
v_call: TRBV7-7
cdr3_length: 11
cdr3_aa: ASSRDSNTEAF

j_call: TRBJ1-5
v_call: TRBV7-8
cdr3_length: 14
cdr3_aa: ASSSGTGYSNQPQH

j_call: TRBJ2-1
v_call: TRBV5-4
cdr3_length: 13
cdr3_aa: ASSSRQGTYNEQF

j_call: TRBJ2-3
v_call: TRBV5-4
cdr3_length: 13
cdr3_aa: ASSFKQGATDTQY

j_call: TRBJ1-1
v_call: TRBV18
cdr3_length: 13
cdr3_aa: ASSLTTGMNTEAF

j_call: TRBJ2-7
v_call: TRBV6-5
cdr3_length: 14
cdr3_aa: ASSYGNRVRDYEQY

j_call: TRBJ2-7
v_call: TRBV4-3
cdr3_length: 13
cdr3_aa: ASSFLGRVGYEQY

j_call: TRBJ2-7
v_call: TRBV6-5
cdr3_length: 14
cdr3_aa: ASSSATGTGVSEQY

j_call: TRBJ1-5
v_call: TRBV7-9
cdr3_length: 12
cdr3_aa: ASSPPGGNQPQH

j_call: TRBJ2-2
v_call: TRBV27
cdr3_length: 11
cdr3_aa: ASSPLTRTELF

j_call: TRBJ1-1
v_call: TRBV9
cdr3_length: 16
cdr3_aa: ASSVDVGDRVVDTEAF

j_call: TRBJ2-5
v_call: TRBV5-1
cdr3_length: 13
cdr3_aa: ASSLGAGSGETQY

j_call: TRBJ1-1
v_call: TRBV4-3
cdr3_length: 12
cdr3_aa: ASSQEYRGTEAF

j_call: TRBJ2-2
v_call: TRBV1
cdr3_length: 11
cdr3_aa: TSSPGYTGELF

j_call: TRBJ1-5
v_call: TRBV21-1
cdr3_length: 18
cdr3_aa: ASSFRHTTGETDSNQPQH

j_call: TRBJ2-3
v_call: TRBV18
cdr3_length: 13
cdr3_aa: ASSSGTSSTDTQY

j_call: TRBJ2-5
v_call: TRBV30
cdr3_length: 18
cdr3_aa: AWSVQCLASGVGWGETQY

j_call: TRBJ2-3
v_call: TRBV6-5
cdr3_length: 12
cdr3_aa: ASSFGEETDTQY

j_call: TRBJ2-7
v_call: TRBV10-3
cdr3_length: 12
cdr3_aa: AIGDRGQSYEQY

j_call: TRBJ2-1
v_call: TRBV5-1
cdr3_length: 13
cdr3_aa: ASSLNLAGANEQF

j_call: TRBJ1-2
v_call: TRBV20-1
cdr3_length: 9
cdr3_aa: SAGQNYGYT

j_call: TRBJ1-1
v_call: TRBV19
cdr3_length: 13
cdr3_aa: ASSRPGGFRTEAF

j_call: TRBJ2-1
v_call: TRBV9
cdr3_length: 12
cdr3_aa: ASSEGWGDNEQF

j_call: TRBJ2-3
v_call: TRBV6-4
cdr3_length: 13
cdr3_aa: ASSSTTGGTDTQY